This is a list of T cell receptor beta chains from one sample in a study of T cells after yellow fever vaccination. TCRdb re-derived calls from the 5' RACE reads in MiXCR, one entry per CDR3 protein. The sample lists 170,000 or so distinct CDR3 sequences, about 6.2% seen once, with just under 3% in the top ten. Specimen: CD4+ T cells sorted from PBMCs, collected on the day of the first yellow fever vaccination. Receptors were obtained from a man younger than 35 who received the YFV17D yellow fever vaccine. The CDR3 runs from the conserved cysteine through the conserved F or W. The D gene is left open where the match is weak. For some rows the clone size is stated as once, few or many, or as a class when expanded; others skip it.

TRBJ2-3 | many | . | TRBV29-1 | TGCAGCGCTCAGCCGGTCGGGGATACGCAGTATTTT | CSAQPVGDTQYF
TRBJ1-1 | many | . | TRBV21-1 | TGTGCCAGCAGTGATACAGGCGATATGAACACTGAAGCTTTCTTT | CASSDTGDMNTEAFF
TRBJ2-3 | few | TRBD2 | TRBV4-2 | TGTGCCAGCAGCCAAGATTACGACGGGACTAGAAGCACAGATACGCAGTATTTT | CASSQDYDGTRSTDTQYF
TRBJ1-1 | . | . | TRBV4-3 | TGCGCCAGCAGCCAAGAGAGCTGGGGAGTTGGCACTGAAGCTTTCTTT | CASSQESWGVGTEAFF
TRBJ1-6 | few | . | TRBV5-1 | TGCGCCAGCAGCTCCAGTTCAAATCGGGGTGGGAATTCACCCCTCCACTTT | CASSSSSNRGGNSPLHF
TRBJ2-3 | . | . | TRBV4-3 | TGCGCCAGCAGCCTCCAAGGCAGGCCTAGCACAGATACGCAGTATTTT | CASSLQGRPSTDTQYF
TRBJ2-5 | many | TRBD1 | TRBV5-1 | TGCGCCAGTTCGACAGGGGATGTTGTTAGAGAGACCCAGTACTTC | CASSTGDVVRETQYF
TRBJ2-7 | many | TRBD1 | TRBV7-2 | TGTGCCAGCAGCCAAGACAGGGCCTACGAGCAGTACTTC | CASSQDRAYEQYF
TRBJ2-3 | . | TRBD2 | TRBV2 | TGTGCCAGCAGTGTTAGCCAGCGGGGGGGCCGGGGCACAGATACGCAGTATTTT | CASSVSQRGGRGTDTQYF
TRBJ2-1 | few | TRBD2 | TRBV4-1 | TGCGCCAGCAGCTTTAGCGGGGGGAGGAATGAGCAGTTCTTC | CASSFSGGRNEQFF